The 9 T cell receptor beta chains presented below share a single source sample, sequenced in a study of blood T cell repertoires in COVID-19. The repertoire was sequenced with immunoSEQ multiplex PCR; TCRdb's copy has only in-frame clones and lacks some. The table has 260,000 or so clones, around 84% seen once. The sample consisted of PBMCs or T cells enriched from blood (not recorded which). Receptors originate from a woman in her 50s who had recovered from COVID-19.

This chain connects TRBV7-2 to TRBJ1-2; perhaps TRBD1 as D (6 bases). V was trimmed by 4 bases and J by 6 bases, leaving 15 bases between them. The CDR3 has 14 residues. Germline V gene sequence: CDR1 SGHTA, CDR2 FQGNSA. The CDR3 region is CASSSQQGVDGYTF. Written as DNA, the CDR3 is TGTGCCAGCAGCTCGCAACAGGGTGTAGATGGCTACACCTTC.

V gene TRBV5-1 combines with J gene TRBJ2-3; perhaps TRBD1 as D (6 bases). Germline V CDR1 and CDR2: SGHRS, YFSETQ. This CDR3 is 15 amino acids long. Trimming pared 4 bases from V and 0 bases from J, leaving 12 bases between. CDR3 sequence: CASSQGHSSTDTQYF. The DNA of the CDR3 is TGCGCCAGCAGCCAGGGACACTCTAGCACAGATACGCAGTATTTT. Complete variable domain (other parts from reference TRBV5-1 and TRBJ2-3): KAGVTQTPRYLIKTRGQQVTLSCSPISGHRSVSWYQQTPGQGLQFLFEYFSETQRNKGNFPGRFSGRQFSNSRSEMNVSTLELGDSALYLCASSQGHSSTDTQYFGPGTRLTVL.

V gene TRBV19 combines with J gene TRBJ2-1, with 10 bases matching TRBD2. The V and J ends lost 10 bases and 0 bases, in that order; junction bases with no gene match: 12. Germline CDR1 reads LNHDA; CDR2 reads SQIVND (reference sequence). The CDR3 length is 17 residues. The DNA for the CDR3 is TGTGCCACCTCGGCTAGCGGGGGCTCCTACTCCTACAATGAGCAGTTCTTC. It codes for CATSASGGSYSYNEQFF.

This clone was recorded once. The rearrangement links TRBV7-9 to TRBJ2-6, with a weak D call TRBD2 (5 bases). This CDR3 is 18 amino acids long. CDR1 is SEHNR, CDR2 FQNEAQ, per germline (reference sequence). Between the trimmed V and J ends, which lost 4 bases and 0 bases, there was a span of 16 bases. The CDR3 loop is CASSSRGGQDSGANVLTF. The CDR3 region has the DNA TGTGCCAGCAGCTCTAGAGGAGGTCAGGACTCTGGGGCCAACGTCCTGACTTTC. The full variable domain, in which reference TRBV7-9 and TRBJ2-6 provide the parts outside the CDR3, is DTGVSQNPRHKITKRGQNVTFRCDPISEHNRLYWYRQTLGQGPEFLTYFQNEAQLEKSRLLSDRFSAERPKGSFSTLEIQRTEQGDSAMYLCASSSRGGQDSGANVLTFGAGSRLTVL.

The V gene is TRBV5-6, the J gene TRBJ2-3; D perhaps matches TRBD2 (6 bases). Trimming pared 1 base from V and 2 bases from J, leaving 14 bases between. The CDR3 is 16 residues long. Germline values: CDR1 SGHDT, CDR2 YYEEEE. The CDR3 DNA sequence: TGTGCCAGCAGCTTGTGGAGCGGGTCCGACACAGATACGCAGTATTTT. The encoded protein is CASSLWSGSDTDTQYF.

As to this clone: Distinct nucleotide sequences in the sample also encode this CDR3. Written as DNA, the CDR3 is TGTGCCAGCAGTAGACAGGGTCTGAACACTGAAGCTTTCTTT. Its protein is CASSRQGLNTEAFF. The chain couples TRBV2 to TRBJ1-1, with 7 bases matching TRBD1. CDR1 SNHLY and CDR2 FYNNEI come from the germline V gene. The V gene end was trimmed by 5 bases and the J gene end by 0 bases; junction bases not matched to a gene: 3. The CDR3 extends over 14 amino acids.

To note about this clone: The sample has other DNA sequences that encode this CDR3 too. The chain joins TRBV6-5 to TRBJ1-1; possibly TRBD1 for D (5 bases). CDR1 is MNHEY and CDR2 is SVGAGI in the germline V gene. The length of the CDR3 is 13 residues. Trimming pared 2 bases from V and 4 bases from J, leaving 8 bases between. CDR3 in amino acids: CASSYTGGTEAFF. The CDR3 DNA reads as TGTGCCAGCAGTTACACCGGGGGCACTGAAGCTTTCTTT.

A single count supports this clone. The J gene is TRBJ1-1, the V gene TRBV6-5; D is undetermined. CDR3 size: 15 residues. Germline V gives CDR1 MNHEY, CDR2 SVGAGI. V dropped 2 bases and J dropped 5 bases, with 15 bases sitting between them. CDR3 DNA sequence: TGTGCCAGCAGTTACGAGAGGTCCACCGGTACTGAAGCTTTCTTT. This translates into CASSYERSTGTEAFF.

V and J are TRBV7-9 and TRBJ2-1, with a possible D match to TRBD1 (6 bases). CDR3 length: 14 amino acids. Between the trimmed V and J ends, which lost 2 bases and 4 bases, there was a span of 9 bases. CDR1 and CDR2 from the germline V gene are SEHNR and FQNEAQ (reference sequence). CDR3 DNA sequence: TGTGCCAGCAGCTTATGGGACATATACAATGAGCAGTTCTTC. This gives the protein CASSLWDIYNEQFF.